The 29 T cell receptor beta chains in this list originate from one sample, sequenced in a study of CD8 T cells in Susac syndrome. Reverse transcription of about 0.45 to 1 ug RNA was carried out with random hexamers. TCRdb used MiXCR to reprocess the immunoSEQ multiplex PCR reads, holding one entry per CDR3 protein. The repertoire holds about 200,000 distinct CDR3 sequences, with roughly 95% as singletons. Sequences were obtained from CD4+ T cells from PBMCs. The receptors stem from a human donor in good health.

This chain joins TRBV20-1 and TRBJ1-5; 7 bases match TRBD1. The CDR3 runs to 12 residues. Germline-derived CDR1 and CDR2 are DFQATT and SNEGSKA (reference sequence). V lost 5 bases to trimming and J lost 6 bases; unmatched junction nucleotides: 4. This CDR3 is CSAVQGLQPQHF. CDR3 nucleotides: TGCAGTGCTGTACAGGGGCTTCAGCCCCAGCATTTT.

This chain uses TRBV27 with TRBJ1-1; tentative D call: TRBD1 (6 bases). Trimming shortened V by 5 bases and J by 5 bases, and 21 bases separated the two germline ends. The germline V gene encodes CDR1 MNHEY and CDR2 SMNVEV (reference sequence). The CDR3 runs to 16 residues. CDR3 nucleotide sequence: TGTGCCAGCAGTCGTCACCCTAGACAGGCCCCAACTGAAGCTTTCTTT. It codes for CASSRHPRQAPTEAFF.

This rearrangement joins TRBV29-1 to TRBJ2-3, with D possibly TRBD1 on 6 matching bases. Germline CDR1 and CDR2: SQVTM and ANQGSEA. This CDR3 contains 16 residues. Trimming cost V 0 bases and J 1 base, with 14 bases left between them. The CDR3 loop is CSVEDLNRVGTDTQYF. CDR3 nucleotide sequence: TGCAGCGTTGAAGATCTTAACAGGGTGGGCACAGATACGCAGTATTTT.

V and J are TRBV10-3 and TRBJ2-1, with TRBD2 matching 12 bases. The V segment lost 3 bases and the J segment 5 bases; nucleotides outside the gene matches: 2. The CDR3 is made up of 15 amino acids. CDR1 ENHRY and CDR2 SYGVKD come from the germline V gene. This CDR3 reads CAISERLAGDNEQFF. The CDR3 DNA sequence: TGTGCCATCAGTGAAAGACTAGCGGGGGACAATGAGCAGTTCTTC.

V is TRBV3-1 and J is TRBJ2-7, with D maybe TRBD1 (5 bases). The CDR3 length is 12 residues. The V gene lost 11 bases and the J gene lost 0 bases, with 11 bases spanning the gap. CDR1 and CDR2 (germline): LGHDT, YNNKEL (reference sequence). In DNA form, the CDR3 reads TGTGCCGTTACAGGATTCTCCTACGAGCAGTACTTC. The encoded protein is CAVTGFSYEQYF.

This rearrangement joins TRBV6-5 to TRBJ2-7; 10 bases agree with TRBD1. Germline V gives CDR1 MNHEY, CDR2 SVGAGI. This CDR3 is 13 amino acids long. Losses at the gene ends were 8 bases for V and 2 bases for J; bases not matched to a gene: 3. The CDR3 sequence: CASRGQGTYEQYF. CDR3 DNA sequence: TGTGCCAGCCGGGGACAGGGGACCTACGAGCAGTACTTC.

The V gene is TRBV29-1, the J gene TRBJ2-1; a weak D match, TRBD1 (5 bases). This CDR3 is 13 amino acids long. With 5 bases removed from V and 4 bases from J, the gap between germline ends came to 12 bases. Germline CDR1 SQVTM, CDR2 ANQGSEA. The CDR3 coding sequence is TGCAGCGTTCGGCAGGGCTTATACAATGAGCAGTTCTTC. Protein sequence: CSVRQGLYNEQFF.

For the CDR3, the DNA is TGCAGCGTTGGAGGGGAGTTCGATCAGCCCCAGCATTTT. Its protein product is CSVGGEFDQPQHF. This chain joins TRBV29-1 and TRBJ1-5, with D perhaps matching TRBD1 (5 bases). Germline lookup yields CDR1 SQVTM and CDR2 ANQGSEA. CDR3 length: 13 residues. Trimming left V 4 bases short and J 5 bases short, with 12 bases between.

This chain links TRBV11-2 with TRBJ1-2, with 7 bases identical to TRBD1. The CDR3 is 13 residues long. Germline assignment: CDR1 SGHAT and CDR2 FQNNGV. V lost 5 bases to trimming and J lost 7 bases; unmatched junction nucleotides: 7. Here the CDR3 reads CASSPDRVGGYTF. The DNA for the CDR3 is TGTGCCAGCAGCCCTGACAGGGTTGGTGGCTACACCTTC.

This sequence joins TRBV12-5 and TRBJ2-5; D remains ambiguous. CDR3 length equals 12 residues. Trimming cost V 6 bases and J 0 bases, with 5 bases left between them. The germline V gene encodes CDR1 LGHNT and CDR2 FRNRAP. The CDR3 nucleotides are TGTGCTAGTGGGCGGTACCAAGAGACCCAGTACTTC. Translating it yields CASGRYQETQYF.

In DNA form, the CDR3 reads TGTGCCAGCAGCTTATTCCGGGGGCGAGACACCGGGGAGCTGTTTTTT. Translating it yields CASSLFRGRDTGELFF. The gene calls are TRBV7-6 and TRBJ2-2, with D possibly called TRBD1 or TRBD2 (6 bases each). Germline V gene lookup returns CDR1 SGHVS and CDR2 FNYEAQ. The CDR3 sequence is 16 residues long. V was trimmed by 2 bases and J by 3 bases, leaving 13 bases between them.

The chain joins TRBV2 to TRBJ1-4; the match to TRBD1 covers 7 bases. CDR1 is SNHLY and CDR2 is FYNNEI in the germline V gene. J gave up 7 bases and V 4 bases, and 12 bases lay outside the gene matches. The CDR3 extends over 16 amino acids. This CDR3 reads CASSAILTGAGEKLFF. The CDR3 DNA reads as TGTGCCAGCAGTGCGATACTAACAGGGGCCGGTGAAAAACTGTTTTTT.

This sequence joins TRBV7-9 and TRBJ2-5; 7 nucleotides match TRBD1. The germline gives CDR1 SEHNR, CDR2 FQNEAQ (reference sequence). The J segment lost 2 bases and the V segment lost 4 bases, leaving 4 bases of the junction unmatched. CDR3 size: 14 residues. The CDR3 DNA follows: TGTGCCAGCAGCTCGACAGGGTGGCAAGAGACCCAGTACTTC. This gives the protein CASSSTGWQETQYF.

This chain joins TRBV3-1 and TRBJ2-7; D is ambiguous. The CDR3 runs to 14 residues. V was clipped by 2 bases and J by 2 bases, with 10 bases between them. Germline V gives CDR1 LGHDT, CDR2 YNNKEL (reference sequence). The chain's CDR3 is CASSQSMSAYEQYF. The CDR3 DNA reads TGTGCCAGCAGCCAATCAATGTCAGCCTACGAGCAGTACTTC.

J is TRBJ2-2 and V is TRBV2, with 11 bases matching TRBD1. V lost 10 bases, J lost 0 bases, and 7 bases stayed unmatched. The CDR3 sequence is 16 residues long. Looked up from germline, CDR1 is SNHLY and CDR2 is FYNNEI. CDR3 sequence reads: CATTDRGPPNTGELFF. The CDR3 DNA reads TGTGCCACCACGGACAGGGGGCCTCCGAACACCGGGGAGCTGTTTTTT.

The chain is built from TRBV3-1 and TRBJ2-5; a weak D match, TRBD2 (7 bases). V was cut by 4 bases and J by 5 bases, with 14 bases left in between. The CDR3 runs 14 residues. Germline V gene sequence: CDR1 LGHDT, CDR2 YNNKEL (reference sequence). CDR3 sequence reads: CASSPPGGPETQYF. The CDR3 DNA is TGTGCCAGCAGCCCTCCCGGGGGGCCGGAGACCCAGTACTTC.

This clonotype was recorded only once. The chain is built from TRBV7-2 and TRBJ2-2; D unclear. CDR1 is SGHTA, CDR2 FQGNSA, per germline. The CDR3 is 14 amino acids. The V end was cut by 8 bases, the J end by 5 bases, with 15 bases between. In DNA form, the CDR3 reads TGTGCCAGCCGAGGCGGAGTCCTTACCGGGGAGCTGTTTTTT. It codes for CASRGGVLTGELFF.

The V gene is TRBV4-3, the J gene TRBJ1-6; no clear D. The CDR3 totals 12 residues. Looked up from germline, CDR1 is LGHNA and CDR2 is YSLEER. V lost 3 bases and J 11 bases, leaving 8 bases between the germline ends. The CDR3 sequence: CASSQRNAPLHF. The CDR3 nucleotides read TGCGCCAGCAGCCAGAGGAATGCACCCCTCCACTTT.

The chain links TRBV18 to TRBJ2-7; D is possibly TRBD2 (6 bases). Germline CDR1 reads KGHSH; CDR2 reads LQKENI. Between the trimmed V and J ends, which lost 6 bases and 7 bases, there was a span of 16 bases. The length of the CDR3 is 13 residues. CDR3 loop: CASSLSGRMEQYV. DNA for the CDR3: TGTGCCAGCTCGCTAAGCGGGCGGATGGAGCAGTACGTC.

The chain carries TRBV30 and TRBJ2-5; 7 nucleotides line up with TRBD2. The V segment lost 0 bases and the J segment 5 bases; nucleotides outside the gene matches: 6. The CDR3 sequence is 14 residues long. Germline V lookup: CDR1 GTSNPN, CDR2 SVGIG (reference sequence). Here the CDR3 DNA reads TGTGCCTGGAGTGTGGTAGCGGGTAGCGAGACCCAGTACTTC. Its translation: CAWSVVAGSETQYF.

The chain links TRBV6-1 to TRBJ1-6; 8 nucleotides line up with TRBD1. V gave up 6 bases and J gave up 7 bases; unmatched junction bases: 11. The CDR3 spans 16 residues. Per the germline V gene, CDR1 is MNHNS and CDR2 is SASEGT. For the CDR3, the DNA is TGTGCCAGCAGGATTCCGGGACAGGCAAAGAATTCACCCCTCCACTTT. This encodes CASRIPGQAKNSPLHF.

This chain uses TRBV3-1 with TRBJ2-1; D remains unclear. The CDR3 totals 13 residues. Trimming removed 2 bases at V and 6 bases at J, with 8 bases between. Germline V CDR1 and CDR2: LGHDT, YNNKEL (reference sequence). This chain's CDR3 is CASSQHEGNEQFF. CDR3 DNA sequence: TGTGCCAGCAGCCAACACGAAGGCAATGAGCAGTTCTTC.

The V gene is TRBV7-8, the J gene TRBJ1-5; 8 positions match TRBD1. Germline trimming cut 5 bases from V and 4 bases from J; bases unmatched to any gene: 7. This CDR3 is 15 amino acids long. Germline CDR1 is SGHVS and CDR2 is FQNEAQ. The CDR3 region is CASSVTGGPNQPQHF. The CDR3 coding sequence is TGTGCCAGCAGCGTTACAGGGGGACCGAATCAGCCCCAGCATTTT.

The V call is TRBV29-1, the J call TRBJ2-6; D gene uncertain. The length of the CDR3 is 13 residues. Trimming removed 5 bases from V and 1 base from J, with 6 bases in between. Germline loops: CDR1 SQVTM, CDR2 ANQGSEA. DNA of the CDR3: TGCAGCGTTATTCCGTCTGGGGCCAACGTCCTGACTTTC. It encodes CSVIPSGANVLTF.

Only one count was recorded for this clonotype. The J gene is TRBJ2-3, the V gene TRBV5-1; 11 bases line up with TRBD2. J gave up 0 bases and V 4 bases, and 7 bases lay outside the gene matches. The CDR3 extends over 17 amino acids. CDR1 SGHRS and CDR2 YFSETQ come from the germline V gene. Written as DNA, the CDR3 is TGCGCCAGCAGCGAGACTAGCGGGGTTACGAGCACAGATACGCAGTATTTT. It encodes CASSETSGVTSTDTQYF.

This chain joins TRBV20-1 and TRBJ2-2; 7 nucleotides agree with TRBD1. The CDR3 is 17 amino acids. CDR1 DFQATT and CDR2 SNEGSKA come from the germline V gene (reference sequence). Unmatched junction bases numbered 11, after V lost 0 bases and J lost 4 bases. The CDR3 protein is CSAREQGDKRPTGELFF. The CDR3 DNA reads as TGCAGTGCTAGAGAGCAGGGGGACAAGCGGCCCACCGGGGAGCTGTTTTTT.

The chain carries TRBV7-9 and TRBJ1-2, with a weak D call TRBD1 (5 bases). Per the germline V gene, CDR1 is SEHNR and CDR2 is FQNEAQ (reference sequence). V lost 1 base, J lost 7 bases, and 10 bases lay in between. There are 13 residues in the CDR3. The CDR3 here is CASSLVQDSGYTF. In DNA, the CDR3 is TGTGCCAGCAGCTTAGTACAAGACAGTGGCTACACCTTC. The full variable domain, rest sourced from reference TRBV7-9 and TRBJ1-2, is DTGVSQNPRHKITKRGQNVTFRCDPISEHNRLYWYRQTLGQGPEFLTYFQNEAQLEKSRLLSDRFSAERPKGSFSTLEIQRTEQGDSAMYLCASSLVQDSGYTFGSGTRLTVV.

J is TRBJ1-1 and V is TRBV28; 7 positions match TRBD1. The CDR3 is made up of 13 amino acids. The germline V gene encodes CDR1 MDHEN and CDR2 SYDVKM. The ends lost 8 bases at V and 1 base at J; junction bases unmatched: 4. The CDR3, as DNA: TGTGCCAGCCCGGGACAGAGGAACACTGAAGCTTTCTTT. Protein sequence: CASPGQRNTEAFF.

The chain carries TRBV5-4 and TRBJ1-1; D is undetermined. This CDR3 is built from 14 residues. V was cut by 8 bases and J by 3 bases, with 17 bases left in between. Looked up from germline, CDR1 is SGHNT and CDR2 is YYREEE (reference sequence). The CDR3 DNA follows: TGTGCCAGTCTCTCGGCAGAGGTCCACACTGAAGCTTTCTTT. Its protein is CASLSAEVHTEAFF.